One sample yielded the 21 T cell receptor beta chains listed below, sequenced in a study of long-term antiretroviral therapy in people with HIV. immunoSEQ v3.0 was run at survey level. Only in-frame clones appear in the TCRdb table, and some are missing; sequencing was by immunoSEQ multiplex PCR. The sample has tens of thousands of clones, more than 75% seen once. The material sequenced was unsorted PBMCs, taken 2 years after starting antiretroviral therapy. Receptors were obtained from a man aged 50 or older with HIV.

The genes are TRBV10-3 and TRBJ2-6; D possibly corresponds to TRBD1 (6 bases). V was clipped by 5 bases and J by 0 bases, with 14 bases between them. CDR3 size: 17 residues. The V gene's germline CDR1 is ENHRY and CDR2 SYGVKD. The DNA of the CDR3 is TGTGCCATCAGTAAGACAGGCGATCCCTCTGGGGCCAACGTCCTGACTTTC. Protein: CAISKTGDPSGANVLTF.

V gene TRBV30 combines with J gene TRBJ2-1; tentatively, D is TRBD1 or TRBD2 (5 bases each). Trimming cost V 4 bases and J 6 bases, with 22 bases left between them. This CDR3 region has 16 residues. CDR1 is GTSNPN, CDR2 SVGIG, per germline (reference sequence). The CDR3 here is CAWTVWGGPRANEQFF. CDR3 DNA sequence: TGTGCCTGGACCGTTTGGGGCGGGCCCCGGGCCAATGAGCAGTTCTTC. Full variable domain (outside the CDR3, taken from reference TRBV30 and TRBJ2-1): SQTIHQWPATLVQPVGSPLSLECTVEGTSNPNLYWYRQAAGRGLQLLFYSVGIGQISSEVPQNLSASRPQDRQFILSSKKLLLSDSGFYLCAWTVWGGPRANEQFFGPGTRLTVL.

This clone was seen just once. V usage is TRBV4-1 and J usage is TRBJ2-3; perhaps TRBD1 as D (5 bases). The CDR3 is 18 residues long. The germline V gene has CDR1 MGHRA and CDR2 YSYEKL. Trimming stripped 0 bases from V and 4 bases from J, with 20 bases between. CDR3 sequence (DNA): TGCGCCAGCAGCCAAGAAAGGGCCGGGTCCCCCAGGGCAGATACGCAGTATTTT. It is translated as CASSQERAGSPRADTQYF.

This sequence joins TRBV19 and TRBJ1-1; D ambiguous. CDR3 length: 13 residues. V lost 7 bases and J lost 3, with 12 bases in between. CDR1 is LNHDA, CDR2 SQIVND, per germline (reference sequence). The CDR3 loop reads CASTHTFDTEAFF. DNA for the CDR3: TGTGCCAGTACCCACACCTTTGACACTGAAGCTTTCTTT. The full variable domain, in which reference TRBV19 and TRBJ1-1 provide the parts outside the CDR3, is DGGITQSPKYLFRKEGQNVTLSCEQNLNHDAMYWYRQDPGQGLRLIYYSQIVNDFQKGDIAEGYSVSREKKESFPLTVTSAQKNPTAFYLCASTHTFDTEAFFGQGTRLTVV.

This clone was counted between two and nine times. The chain joins TRBV9 to TRBJ2-1; 8 nucleotides match TRBD2. Germline assignment: CDR1 SGDLS and CDR2 YYNGEE. V gave up 3 bases and J gave up 0 bases; unmatched junction bases: 2. This CDR3 comprises 15 residues. Written as DNA, the CDR3 is TGTGCCAGCAGCGCACTAGCGGACTCCTACAATGAGCAGTTCTTC. Amino acid sequence: CASSALADSYNEQFF.

The chain employs TRBV2 and TRBJ2-7; 9 nucleotides line up with TRBD2. V lost 5 bases, J lost 0 bases, and 8 bases stayed unmatched. CDR3 length: 16 amino acids. Germline V CDR1 and CDR2: SNHLY, FYNNEI. The CDR3 nucleotides are TGTGCCAGCAGTCATCATAGCGGGGGAAGCTCCTACGAGCAGTACTTC. Translating gives CASSHHSGGSSYEQYF.

The chain has TRBV2 and TRBJ2-7; D is tentatively TRBD1 or TRBD2 (5 bases each). There are 12 residues in the CDR3. Trimming took 6 bases from V and 6 from J, leaving 12 bases between them. Germline CDR1 is SNHLY and CDR2 is FYNNEI. CDR3 DNA sequence: TGTGCCAGCAGGGGGGAAGGACGCGAGCAGTACTTC. Residues: CASRGEGREQYF. The full variable domain, with the rest looked up from reference TRBV2 and TRBJ2-7, is EPEVTQTPSHQVTQMGQEVILRCVPISNHLYFYWYRQILGQKVEFLVSFYNNEISEKSEIFDDQFSVERPDGSNFTLKIRSTKLEDSAMYFCASRGEGREQYFGPGTRLTVT.

V and J are TRBV18 and TRBJ2-3, with D unclear. CDR1 and CDR2 from the germline V gene are KGHSH and LQKENI. The CDR3 has 12 amino acids. Trimming cost V 4 bases and J 0 bases, with 2 bases left between them. The CDR3 DNA sequence: TGTGCCAGCTCACTAAGCACAGATACGCAGTATTTT. Its protein product is CASSLSTDTQYF.

V gene TRBV19 combines with J gene TRBJ1-5, with D maybe TRBD1 (5 bases). CDR1 is LNHDA and CDR2 is SQIVND in the germline V gene (reference sequence). This CDR3 is 14 amino acids long. Trimming took off 9 bases at V and 3 bases at J, with 15 bases between the two ends. CDR3 residues: CASDRGLYNQPQHF. The CDR3 DNA reads as TGTGCCAGCGACCGGGGACTTTACAATCAGCCCCAGCATTTT.

V usage is TRBV10-1 and J usage is TRBJ2-7; TRBD1 is a possible D gene (5 bases). CDR1 is WNHNN, CDR2 SYGVQD, per germline (reference sequence). The V end lost 0 bases, the J end lost 3 bases, and 9 bases lay between the germline ends. CDR3 size: 14 residues. This CDR3 is CASSESPGNYEQYF. The DNA for the CDR3 is TGCGCCAGCAGTGAGTCGCCAGGGAACTACGAGCAGTACTTC.

The chain uses TRBV7-9 and TRBJ1-4; 9 bases map to TRBD1. Germline CDR1 is SEHNR and CDR2 is FQNEAQ (reference sequence). The CDR3 totals 17 residues. V lost 3 bases, J lost 5 bases, and 10 bases stayed unmatched. The CDR3: CASSFSGTGLRNEKLFF. DNA of the CDR3: TGTGCCAGCAGCTTTTCCGGGACAGGGCTGAGGAATGAAAAACTGTTTTTT.

The chain combines TRBV6-5 with TRBJ1-2; TRBD1 matches 7 bases. The V segment lost 1 base and the J segment 0 bases; nucleotides outside the gene matches: 2. The CDR3 loop spans 15 amino acids. Germline CDR1 reads MNHEY; CDR2 reads SVGAGI. This CDR3 reads CASSYYRGPNYGYTF. In DNA form, the CDR3 reads TGTGCCAGCAGTTACTACAGGGGACCTAACTATGGCTACACCTTC.

The J gene is TRBJ2-7, the V gene TRBV5-4; tentatively, D is TRBD2 (5 bases). Germline assignment: CDR1 SGHNT and CDR2 YYREEE (reference sequence). The V gene lost 1 base and the J gene lost 5 bases, with 13 bases spanning the gap. The CDR3 runs 14 residues. This chain's CDR3 is CASSLMDGNDEQYF. CDR3 DNA: TGTGCCAGCAGCTTGATGGACGGGAACGACGAGCAGTACTTC.

The chain employs TRBV28 and TRBJ1-6; weak D call: TRBD1 (5 bases). CDR3 length equals 15 residues. V gave up 2 bases and J gave up 8 bases, with 13 bases separating them. Germline assignment: CDR1 MDHEN and CDR2 SYDVKM. The CDR3 coding sequence is TGTGCCAGCAGTTTACGCCGGGACGGTGATTCACCCCTCCACTTT. This translates into CASSLRRDGDSPLHF.

The genes are TRBV7-9 and TRBJ1-1; TRBD1 matches at 7 bases. The V gene end was trimmed by 5 bases and the J gene end by 0 bases; junction bases not matched to a gene: 3. CDR1 and CDR2 (germline): SEHNR, FQNEAQ (reference sequence). The CDR3 has 14 amino acids. The DNA for the CDR3 is TGTGCCAGCAGCCGAGACAGGGTGAACACTGAAGCTTTCTTT. Its protein product is CASSRDRVNTEAFF.

This clone was seen once. The chain is built from TRBV6-6 and TRBJ1-1; weak D call: TRBD1 (5 bases). Trimming took off 5 bases at V and 6 bases at J, with 16 bases between the two ends. Germline CDR1 MNHNY, CDR2 SVGAGI (reference sequence). This CDR3 contains 14 residues. The CDR3 spells CASSPGPLAPEAFF. The CDR3 region has the DNA TGTGCCAGCAGTCCGGGGCCTTTAGCACCTGAAGCTTTCTTT.

This sequence joins TRBV28 and TRBJ1-3; tentatively, D is TRBD1 (5 bases). V lost 3 bases and J 6 bases, leaving 12 bases between the germline ends. The CDR3 length is 14 residues. Germline CDR1 MDHEN, CDR2 SYDVKM. CDR3 sequence: CASSFPGGKNTIYF. DNA for the CDR3: TGTGCCAGCAGTTTCCCCGGGGGAAAAAACACCATATATTTT.

The chain combines TRBV19 with TRBJ1-5; 7 bases align to TRBD1. The CDR3 length is 15 residues. The ends lost 2 bases at V and 8 bases at J; junction bases unmatched: 9. CDR1 is LNHDA and CDR2 is SQIVND in the germline V gene (reference sequence). CDR3 residues: CASSIPGTEKKPQHF. DNA of the CDR3: TGTGCCAGTAGTATACCCGGGACAGAAAAGAAGCCCCAGCATTTT.

The CDR3 bases are TGTGCCAGCAGCCCCTCTTTACGGGACAGGAACTACGAGCAGTACTTC. Its protein is CASSPSLRDRNYEQYF. This rearrangement joins TRBV2 to TRBJ2-7, with 8 bases fitting TRBD1. Unmatched junction bases numbered 13, after V lost 6 bases and J lost 3 bases. Per germline, CDR1 SNHLY and CDR2 FYNNEI. The CDR3 extends over 16 amino acids.

The J gene is TRBJ2-1, the V gene TRBV11-3; 9 bases fit TRBD2. The trim removed 1 base at V and 4 bases at J, leaving 5 bases unmatched. This CDR3 is built from 16 residues. Germline V gene data show CDR1 as SGHNT and CDR2 as YENEEA. The CDR3 bases are TGTGCCAGCAGCTTAGGGGGCGGGGGGGGTTACAATGAGCAGTTCTTC. The encoded protein is CASSLGGGGGYNEQFF.

V and J are TRBV6-1 and TRBJ1-5, with D possibly matching TRBD1 (5 bases). CDR3 length equals 18 residues. Looked up from germline, CDR1 is MNHNS and CDR2 is SASEGT. V lost 2 bases and J 0 bases, leaving 17 bases between the germline ends. CDR3 protein: CASSETARAEYSNQPQHF. The CDR3 DNA reads TGTGCCAGCAGTGAAACGGCCAGGGCAGAATATAGCAATCAGCCCCAGCATTTT.